This TCR beta chain is from a study of T cell changes during pregnancy in multiple sclerosis. Produced via immunoSEQ multiplex PCR; TCRdb's table is partial and in-frame only. The profile shows around 100,000 clones, over 80% of them singletons. Germline trimming cut 4 bases from V and 3 bases from J; bases unmatched to any gene: 6. This CDR3 region has 16 residues. Germline CDR1 MNHNS, CDR2 SASEGT. The rearrangement uses TRBV6-1 and TRBJ2-1; 10 nucleotides agree with TRBD2. This clonotype originated in a female donor with multiple sclerosis, enrolled in a pregnancy study. The sequencing used peripheral blood, collected after pregnancy. The CDR3 reads CASSATSGAIYNEQFF. The CDR3 DNA follows: TGTGCCAGCAGTGCAACTAGCGGGGCAATCTACAATGAGCAGTTCTTC.